These 7 T cell receptor beta chains came from one sample sequenced in a study of T cell responses to AZD1222 COVID-19 vaccine. Data came from immunoSEQ multiplex PCR; TCRdb stores just in-frame clones and leaves some out. The data contain about 130,000 clones, approximately 88% of them singletons. Sequences were derived from peripheral blood, sampled 28 days after the second AZD1222 dose. The origin of the receptors is an adult who received the AZD1222 COVID-19 vaccine.

J is TRBJ1-5 and V is TRBV27, with 7 bases that match TRBD1. Germline V gives CDR1 MNHEY, CDR2 SMNVEV (reference sequence). CDR3 size: 16 residues. The V gene end was trimmed by 0 bases and the J gene end by 4 bases; junction bases not matched to a gene: 6. CDR3 bases: TGTGCCAGCAGTTTATCGGCCCTACAGGGGAATCAGCCCCAGCATTTT. This encodes CASSLSALQGNQPQHF.

The V call is TRBV18, the J call TRBJ2-2; 9 nucleotides align to TRBD1. Unmatched junction bases numbered 6, after V lost 3 bases and J lost 4 bases. The CDR3 consists of 16 residues. Germline V CDR1 and CDR2: KGHSH, LQKENI. This chain's CDR3 is CASSPRTGEVTGELFF. The CDR3 region has the DNA TGTGCCAGCTCACCTCGGACAGGGGAGGTCACCGGGGAGCTGTTTTTT.

As to this clone: Distinct nucleotide sequences in the sample also encode this CDR3. The V call is TRBV5-1, the J call TRBJ1-2; 8 bases fit TRBD1. The CDR3 runs to 15 residues. Germline V gene lookup returns CDR1 SGHRS and CDR2 YFSETQ. The ends lost 4 bases at V and 4 bases at J; junction bases unmatched: 9. This CDR3 reads CASSVDRVQGYGYTF. In nucleotides, the CDR3 is TGCGCCAGCAGCGTGGACAGGGTTCAGGGCTATGGCTACACCTTC.

The J gene is TRBJ2-7, the V gene TRBV15, with D hard to call. CDR3 length equals 14 residues. Germline assignment: CDR1 LNHNV and CDR2 YYDKDF (reference sequence). V lost 0 bases and J lost 1, with 7 bases in between. The CDR3 coding sequence is TGTGCCACCAGCAGAGAGCGGCAGTCCTACGAGCAGTACTTC. Encoded protein: CATSRERQSYEQYF.

V and J are TRBV29-1 and TRBJ1-1; TRBD1 aligns across 7 bases. The CDR3 contains 12 residues. Looked up from germline, CDR1 is SQVTM and CDR2 is ANQGSEA. The J segment lost 5 bases and the V segment lost 7 bases, leaving 7 bases of the junction unmatched. This CDR3 is CSAEQGRTEAFF. Here the CDR3 DNA reads TGCAGCGCCGAACAGGGGAGAACTGAAGCTTTCTTT.

The rearrangement joins TRBV27 to TRBJ2-1; D uncertain. Germline values: CDR1 MNHEY, CDR2 SMNVEV (reference sequence). V was trimmed by 6 bases and J by 15 bases, leaving 18 bases between them. The CDR3 extends over 12 amino acids. The chain's CDR3 is CASSPSRSDLFF. The CDR3 coding sequence is TGTGCCAGCAGCCCATCGAGGTCCGACCTGTTCTTC.

This clone came up once. This chain joins TRBV24-1 and TRBJ2-2; 8 bases are a match to TRBD1. V shed 7 bases and J 1 base; nucleotides not matched to a gene: 10. The CDR3 has 17 residues. The germline CDR1 and CDR2 sequences are KGHDR and SFDVKD. The CDR3 DNA follows: TGTGCCACCAGCGGCGTTTCGGACAGGGTGAACACCGGGGAGCTGTTTTTT. As protein: CATSGVSDRVNTGELFF.